The sequence of this T cell receptor (beta chain) was determined in a study of T cells after yellow fever vaccination. CDR1 is LGHNT and CDR2 is FRNRAP in the germline V gene. The CDR3 runs 16 residues. With 4 bases removed from V and 3 bases from J, the gap between germline ends came to 18 bases. MiXCR, applied by TCRdb to the 5' RACE reads, yields one record per CDR3 protein. The profile shows roughly 520,000 distinct CDR3 sequences, 20% to 25% of them singletons. Study-level points and caveats: Weaker in magnitude, the secondary response showed a faster peak on day 5 versus 15. Highly abundant clonotypes carried over from the bulk population could end up in FACS-sorted repertoires as contaminants.

Note on this clonotype: Antigen unknown.

This clonotype was obtained from a man aged 18 to 29 who received the YFV17D yellow fever vaccine. The rearrangement uses TRBV12-5 and TRBJ1-1; D is possibly TRBD1 (6 bases). The material was PBMCs, obtained approximately 20 days after the first yellow fever vaccination. CDR3 loop: CASGYSPGQGYTEAFF. CDR3 sequence (DNA): TGTGCTAGTGGTTACAGTCCAGGGCAGGGGTACACTGAAGCTTTCTTT.